These 21 T cell receptor beta chains share one sample of origin, sequenced in a study of cytomegalovirus exposure and HLA in healthy donors. The PCR contained 60 Vbeta and 13 Jbeta primers. Some clones are missing from TCRdb's copy, which holds only in-frame ones; the method was immunoSEQ multiplex PCR. In the table there are some 150,000 clones, 70% to 80% of which are singletons. Sequenced input: PBMCs. The receptor source for this set is a man younger than 30 in good health and CMV-seronegative.

V is TRBV5-6 and J is TRBJ2-7, with D possibly being TRBD1 (6 bases). The V and J ends lost 0 bases and 6 bases respectively, with 16 bases between them. Germline CDR1 and CDR2: SGHDT and YYEEEE. This CDR3 contains 15 residues. The CDR3: CASSLVAGDVSEQYF. DNA for the CDR3: TGTGCCAGCAGCTTGGTAGCAGGGGATGTGAGCGAGCAGTACTTC.

The chain is built from TRBV7-6 and TRBJ2-7; 8 nucleotides line up with TRBD2. The trim removed 5 bases at V and 2 bases at J, leaving 14 bases unmatched. CDR1 is SGHVS and CDR2 is FNYEAQ in the germline V gene. The CDR3 contains 17 residues. The CDR3 region is CASSRNSSGGDAYEQYF. The DNA of the CDR3 is TGTGCCAGCAGCCGAAACTCCTCGGGAGGGGACGCCTACGAGCAGTACTTC.

This clone was seen a few times. V is TRBV6-6 and J is TRBJ1-1, with D possibly TRBD1 on 6 matching bases. The length of the CDR3 is 14 residues. V was pared by 4 bases and J by 1 base, with 10 bases between. Germline V gene lookup returns CDR1 MNHNY and CDR2 SVGAGI (reference sequence). The CDR3 region has the DNA TGTGCCAGCAGTTGGACAGTTGCGAACACTGAAGCTTTCTTT. Translation gives CASSWTVANTEAFF.

The chain employs TRBV5-8 and TRBJ2-2; 11 nucleotides match TRBD2. This CDR3 is built from 15 residues. V was clipped by 2 bases and J by 7 bases; unmatched bases: 4. CDR1 and CDR2 (germline): SGHTS, YDEGEE. The CDR3 protein is CASSFSGRAGGELFF. As DNA, the CDR3 is TGTGCCAGCAGCTTTAGCGGGAGGGCCGGCGGGGAGCTGTTTTTT.

V gene TRBV18 combines with J gene TRBJ2-3; possibly TRBD1 for D (6 bases). This CDR3 is 15 amino acids long. The V gene lost 3 bases and the J gene lost 6 bases, with 16 bases spanning the gap. CDR1 and CDR2 from the germline V gene are KGHSH and LQKENI. In nucleotides, the CDR3 is TGTGCCAGCTCACCCAACGGACAGCCGGCGGATACGCAGTATTTT. This codes for CASSPNGQPADTQYF. The complete variable domain, with remaining parts taken from reference TRBV18 and TRBJ2-3, reads NAGVMQNPRHLVRRRGQEARLRCSPMKGHSHVYWYRQLPEEGLKFMVYLQKENIIDESGMPKERFSAEFPKEGPSILRIQQVVRGDSAAYFCASSPNGQPADTQYFGPGTRLTVL.

The rearrangement uses TRBV15 and TRBJ1-2; possibly TRBD1 for D (6 bases). V was clipped by 0 bases and J by 5 bases, with 13 bases between them. CDR3 size: 15 residues. Germline V gene sequence: CDR1 LNHNV, CDR2 YYDKDF (reference sequence). The CDR3 loop is CATSRDVGQLYGYTF. The CDR3 DNA reads as TGTGCCACCAGCAGAGATGTCGGACAGCTGTATGGCTACACCTTC.

J is TRBJ1-1 and V is TRBV6-1; D may be TRBD1 (6 bases). Between the trimmed V and J ends, which lost 4 bases and 0 bases, there was a span of 9 bases. The CDR3 has 14 amino acids. Germline CDR1 and CDR2: MNHNS and SASEGT. The CDR3 DNA follows: TGTGCCAGCAGTGGAGGACAGTTGAACACTGAAGCTTTCTTT. Protein sequence: CASSGGQLNTEAFF.

The chain employs TRBV7-9 and TRBJ2-1; no clear D gene. The V gene lost 1 base and the J gene lost 4 bases, with 8 bases spanning the gap. Per the germline V gene, CDR1 is SEHNR and CDR2 is FQNEAQ (reference sequence). The length of the CDR3 is 14 residues. For the CDR3, the DNA is TGTGCCAGCAGCTTAGTTCGAGGATACAATGAGCAGTTCTTC. Its protein is CASSLVRGYNEQFF.

This clone has a handful of counts. J is TRBJ2-2 and V is TRBV15, with 7 positions matching TRBD1. Germline CDR1 and CDR2: LNHNV and YYDKDF (reference sequence). This CDR3 spans 16 amino acids. Trimming cost V 1 base and J 4 bases; bases outside gene matches: 6. The CDR3, as DNA: TGTGCCACCAGCAGAGTAGGGGGCCTGGGCACCGGGGAGCTGTTTTTT. Residues: CATSRVGGLGTGELFF. The full variable domain, with the rest looked up from reference TRBV15 and TRBJ2-2, is DAMVIQNPRYQVTQFGKPVTLSCSQTLNHNVMYWYQQKSSQAPKLLFHYYDKDFNNEADTPDNFQSRRPNTSFCFLDIRSPGLGDTAMYLCATSRVGGLGTGELFFGEGSRLTVL.

The rearrangement links TRBV19 to TRBJ1-2; 7 bases are a match to TRBD1. Trimming cost V 3 bases and J 4 bases; bases outside gene matches: 8. Germline V lookup: CDR1 LNHDA, CDR2 SQIVND (reference sequence). This CDR3 region has 15 residues. The CDR3 coding sequence is TGTGCCAGTAGTATCGGTAGGGGACAGCTCTATGGCTACACCTTC. Amino acid sequence: CASSIGRGQLYGYTF.

The sample holds a few counts of this clone. V gene TRBV2 combines with J gene TRBJ1-3; maybe TRBD1 (5 bases). The V gene's germline CDR1 is SNHLY and CDR2 FYNNEI. V shed 7 bases and J shed 0 bases, with 13 bases lying between them. This CDR3 is 15 amino acids long. The CDR3 nucleotides read TGTGCCAGCACCGCGCAGGGCAGCTCTGGAAACACCATATATTTT. Its protein is CASTAQGSSGNTIYF.

This clone has a handful of counts. The V and J genes are TRBV7-2 and TRBJ1-1; the D gene is possibly TRBD1 (6 bases). The CDR3 spans 12 residues. Trimming took off 5 bases at V and 10 bases at J, with 14 bases between the two ends. CDR1 SGHTA and CDR2 FQGNSA come from the germline V gene. CDR3 coding DNA: TGTGCCAGCAGCCCACAGGGCGATGGAGCTTTCTTT. This sequence encodes CASSPQGDGAFF.

The CDR3 is CASSIGQATQYF. The CDR3 bases are TGTGCCAGTAGTATCGGACAGGCTACGCAGTATTTT. The rearrangement joins TRBV19 to TRBJ2-3; 7 bases map to TRBD1. Germline V gives CDR1 LNHDA, CDR2 SQIVND (reference sequence). CDR3 length equals 12 residues. Germline trimming cut 3 bases from V and 8 bases from J; bases unmatched to any gene: 2.

J is TRBJ2-4 and V is TRBV30, with D perhaps matching TRBD2 (5 bases). The germline gives CDR1 GTSNPN, CDR2 SVGIG (reference sequence). CDR3 length: 15 amino acids. V lost 2 bases, J lost 1 base, and 12 bases lay in between. As DNA, the CDR3 is TGTGCCTGGAGTCACGGGATGGAGGCCAAAAACATTCAGTACTTC. Translated: CAWSHGMEAKNIQYF.

The table lists this clone with a few counts. The V and J genes are TRBV2 and TRBJ2-1; 7 bases line up with TRBD1. The CDR3 consists of 19 residues. Germline-derived CDR1 and CDR2 are SNHLY and FYNNEI. V shed 1 base, J shed 0 bases, and the junction held 12 bases outside the gene matches. The CDR3 bases are TGTGCCAGCAGTGAAGGGCACCCGATGACAGGGTCCTCCTACAATGAGCAGTTCTTC. This sequence encodes CASSEGHPMTGSSYNEQFF.

The chain is built from TRBV6-6 and TRBJ2-7, with TRBD1 matching 7 bases. The CDR3 spans 15 residues. The junction had 10 bases not matched to a gene; V was cut back by 6 bases and J by 2 bases. Germline V lookup: CDR1 MNHNY, CDR2 SVGAGI (reference sequence). DNA for the CDR3: TGTGCCAGCAGGGGTTTGACAGGGCCCACCTACGAGCAGTACTTC. This sequence encodes CASRGLTGPTYEQYF.

V usage is TRBV19 and J usage is TRBJ1-2; 8 bases map to TRBD1. The V gene end was trimmed by 7 bases and the J gene end by 2 bases; junction bases not matched to a gene: 12. CDR3 length: 16 amino acids. Germline V gives CDR1 LNHDA, CDR2 SQIVND (reference sequence). This CDR3 reads CASTSRQGTANYGYTF. In nucleotides, the CDR3 is TGTGCCAGTACCTCGAGACAGGGGACGGCGAACTATGGCTACACCTTC.

V is TRBV5-8 and J is TRBJ2-7; 9 bases map to TRBD1. CDR1 and CDR2 from the germline V gene are SGHTS and YDEGEE. With 5 bases clipped from V and 5 bases from J, the junction kept 8 bases outside the gene matches. The CDR3 has 14 residues. The CDR3 sequence is CASSTGQGVDEQYF. The CDR3 DNA reads TGTGCCAGCAGTACGGGACAGGGAGTCGACGAGCAGTACTTC.

This clone occurred a few times. The J gene is TRBJ1-2, the V gene TRBV9; no clear D gene. CDR1 and CDR2 (germline): SGDLS, YYNGEE. V gave up 2 bases and J gave up 7 bases, with 9 bases separating them. The CDR3 is 12 amino acids. The CDR3 loop reads CASSVGTSGYTF. For the CDR3, the DNA is TGTGCCAGCAGCGTCGGTACGTCTGGCTACACCTTC. The full variable domain, rest sourced from reference TRBV9 and TRBJ1-2, is DSGVTQTPKHLITATGQRVTLRCSPRSGDLSVYWYQQSLDQGLQFLIQYYNGEERAKGNILERFSAQQFPDLHSELNLSSLELGDSALYFCASSVGTSGYTFGSGTRLTVV.

This rearrangement joins TRBV5-1 to TRBJ1-1, with a weak D call TRBD1 (6 bases). V lost 0 bases, J lost 5 bases, and 11 bases lay in between. Germline CDR1 and CDR2: SGHRS and YFSETQ. The CDR3 is 14 residues long. CDR3 amino acids: CASSLGQAWTEAFF. CDR3 nucleotide sequence: TGCGCCAGCAGCTTGGGACAGGCATGGACTGAAGCTTTCTTT.

The gene calls are TRBV5-4 and TRBJ2-3, with 7 bases lining up with TRBD2. With 0 bases clipped from V and 3 bases from J, the junction kept 7 bases outside the gene matches. The CDR3 is 16 amino acids. Per the germline V gene, CDR1 is SGHNT and CDR2 is YYREEE (reference sequence). The CDR3 coding sequence is TGTGCCAGCAGCTTGGATAGGGGCGGGAGTACAGATACGCAGTATTTT. This gives the protein CASSLDRGGSTDTQYF.